This T cell receptor (beta chain) was recovered during a study of OX40 agonist ivuxolimab in advanced cancers. Study-wide results and limits: Among the nonresponders, some also had low normalized T-cell clonal expansion.

On this clone itself: Its specificity is not known.

Sequencing was performed with immunoSEQ multiplex PCR; in TCRdb, only in-frame clones are kept and a portion is missing. The sample includes 70,000 to 85,000 clones, 90% to 95% of them seen just once. The CDR3 is made up of 14 amino acids. Germline CDR1 and CDR2: GTSNPN and SVGIG (reference sequence). Trimming cost V 2 bases and J 3 bases, with 13 bases left between them. Baseline was the first blood sampling point, followed by cycle 4 day 1 and cycle 7 day 1. Sequences were derived from CD4+ or CD8+ T cells sorted from blood, sampled in a trial of the OX40 agonist ivuxolimab. This chain joins TRBV30 and TRBJ1-2, with D unclear. The clonotype comes from an adult with an advanced solid tumor such as melanoma, head and neck, liver or kidney cancer. CDR3 sequence (DNA): TGTGCCTGGAGTAAGGTGGGCATCGACTATGGCTACACCTTC. This sequence encodes CAWSKVGIDYGYTF.